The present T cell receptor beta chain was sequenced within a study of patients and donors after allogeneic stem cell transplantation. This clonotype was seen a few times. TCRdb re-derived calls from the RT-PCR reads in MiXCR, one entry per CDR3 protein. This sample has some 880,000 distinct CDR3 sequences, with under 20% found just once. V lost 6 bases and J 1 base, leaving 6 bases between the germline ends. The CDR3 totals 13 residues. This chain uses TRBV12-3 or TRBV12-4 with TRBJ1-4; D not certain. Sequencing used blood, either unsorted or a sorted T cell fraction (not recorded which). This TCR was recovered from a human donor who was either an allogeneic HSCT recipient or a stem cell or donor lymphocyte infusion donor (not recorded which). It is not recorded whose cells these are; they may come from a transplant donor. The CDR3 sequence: CASRTETNEKLFF. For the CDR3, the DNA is TGTGCCAGCAGGACGGAAACTAATGAAAAACTGTTTTTT.